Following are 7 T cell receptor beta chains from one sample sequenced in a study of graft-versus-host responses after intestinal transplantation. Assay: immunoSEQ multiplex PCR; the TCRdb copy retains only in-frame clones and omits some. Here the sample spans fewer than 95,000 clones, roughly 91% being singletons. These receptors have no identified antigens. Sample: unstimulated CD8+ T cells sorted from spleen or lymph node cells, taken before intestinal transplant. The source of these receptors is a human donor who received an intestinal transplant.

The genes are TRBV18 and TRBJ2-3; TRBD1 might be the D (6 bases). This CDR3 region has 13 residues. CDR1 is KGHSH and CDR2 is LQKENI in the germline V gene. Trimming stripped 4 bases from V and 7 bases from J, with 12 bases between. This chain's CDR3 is CASSRHRANTQYF. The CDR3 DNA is TGTGCCAGCTCACGACACAGGGCGAATACGCAGTATTTT.

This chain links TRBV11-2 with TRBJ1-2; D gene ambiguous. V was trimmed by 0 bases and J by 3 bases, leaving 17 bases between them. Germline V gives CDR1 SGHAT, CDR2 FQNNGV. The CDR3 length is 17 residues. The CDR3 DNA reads TGTGCCAGCAGCTTAGAGGCCCCAGGCGTCGACCACTATGGCTACACCTTC. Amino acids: CASSLEAPGVDHYGYTF.

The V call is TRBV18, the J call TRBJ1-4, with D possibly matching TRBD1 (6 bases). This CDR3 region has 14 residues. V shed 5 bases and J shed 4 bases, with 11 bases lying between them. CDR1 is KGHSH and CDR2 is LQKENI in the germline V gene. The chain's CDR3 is CASSTGYSNEKLFF. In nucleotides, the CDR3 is TGTGCCAGCTCAACAGGGTATAGTAATGAAAAACTGTTTTTT.

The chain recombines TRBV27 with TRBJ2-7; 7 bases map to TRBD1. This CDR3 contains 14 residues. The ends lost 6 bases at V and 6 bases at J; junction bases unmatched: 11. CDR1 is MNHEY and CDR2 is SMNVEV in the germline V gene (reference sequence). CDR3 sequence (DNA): TGTGCCAGCAGCAACACGGCTACAGGGGTCGAGCAGTACTTC. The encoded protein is CASSNTATGVEQYF.

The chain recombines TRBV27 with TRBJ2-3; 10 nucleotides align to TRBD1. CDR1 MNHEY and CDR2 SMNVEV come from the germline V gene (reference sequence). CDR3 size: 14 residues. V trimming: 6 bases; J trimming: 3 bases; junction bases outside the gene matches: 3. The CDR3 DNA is TGTGCCAGCAGCCGGGACAGGGGAACAGATACGCAGTATTTT. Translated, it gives CASSRDRGTDTQYF.

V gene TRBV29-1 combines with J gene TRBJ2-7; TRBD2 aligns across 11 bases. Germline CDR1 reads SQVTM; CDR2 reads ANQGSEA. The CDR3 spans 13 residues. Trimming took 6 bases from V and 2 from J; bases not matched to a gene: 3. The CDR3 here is CSVGTSGPYEQYF. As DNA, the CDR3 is TGCAGCGTGGGGACTAGCGGCCCCTACGAGCAGTACTTC.

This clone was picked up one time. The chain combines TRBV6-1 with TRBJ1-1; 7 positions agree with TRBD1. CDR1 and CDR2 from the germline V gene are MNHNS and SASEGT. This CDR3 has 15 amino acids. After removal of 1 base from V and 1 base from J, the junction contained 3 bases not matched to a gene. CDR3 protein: CASSEVAGGNTEAFF. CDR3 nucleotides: TGTGCCAGCAGTGAAGTCGCAGGGGGGAACACTGAAGCTTTCTTT.